This paragraph reports one TCR beta chain. Original processing methods: The assay estimated nucleated cells by amplifying reference gene primers. Assay used: immunoSEQ multiplex PCR; TCRdb lists only in-frame clones, some missing. That table supplies the V and J calls and clone size; D and trimming were determined from the DNA. The table lists some 460,000 clones, around 89% of them singletons. The data originate from a study of blood T cell repertoires in COVID-19. For the study at large: Collection of acute and convalescent COVID-19 samples took place in the United States, Italy and Spain. The cDNA or gDNA used as material had been derived from T cells, B-cell-depleted T cells, or PBMCs.

The V segment lost 7 bases and the J segment 8 bases; nucleotides outside the gene matches: 7. This CDR3 has 14 residues. Germline V gene lookup returns CDR1 MNHNY and CDR2 SVGAGI (reference sequence). The sequence came from a woman between 25 and 40 years old with acute or convalescent COVID-19. Sample: peripheral blood. The J gene is TRBJ2-1, the V gene TRBV6-6, with 11 bases identical to TRBD2. CDR3 DNA: TGTGCCAGCACCGCTAGCGGGGGGCGGGATGAGCAGTTCTTC. Its translation: CASTASGGRDEQFF.